A single TCR beta chain is shown here with its context. Its antigen is unidentified. MiXCR was run by TCRdb on the 5' RACE reads, yielding one entry per CDR3 protein. The sample yields about 150,000 distinct CDR3 sequences, about 23% seen once. This record belongs to a study of T-cell memory formation after mild COVID-19. Study-level information: The TCR clusters were mostly specific to one donor. Study results and limitations: CD4+ contracting clones were found mainly in CM and EM, and CD8+ ones in EMRA.

What was sequenced was PBMCs or a T cell subset sorted from them (not recorded which). The TCR sequence derives from an adult woman who had mild COVID-19 (a few samples of this study predate the infection). Cell type and time point are not known.

CDR3 in DNA: TGTGCCAGCAGCGTTACGTTCGGGACTCTGTCCCGCTACAATGAGCAGTTCTTC. As protein: CASSVTFGTLSRYNEQFF. The rearrangement joins TRBV6-5 to TRBJ2-1, with D perhaps matching TRBD2 (6 bases). V lost 6 bases, J lost 3 bases, and 24 bases lay in between. The CDR3 consists of 18 residues. Germline CDR1 is MNHEY and CDR2 is SVGAGI.